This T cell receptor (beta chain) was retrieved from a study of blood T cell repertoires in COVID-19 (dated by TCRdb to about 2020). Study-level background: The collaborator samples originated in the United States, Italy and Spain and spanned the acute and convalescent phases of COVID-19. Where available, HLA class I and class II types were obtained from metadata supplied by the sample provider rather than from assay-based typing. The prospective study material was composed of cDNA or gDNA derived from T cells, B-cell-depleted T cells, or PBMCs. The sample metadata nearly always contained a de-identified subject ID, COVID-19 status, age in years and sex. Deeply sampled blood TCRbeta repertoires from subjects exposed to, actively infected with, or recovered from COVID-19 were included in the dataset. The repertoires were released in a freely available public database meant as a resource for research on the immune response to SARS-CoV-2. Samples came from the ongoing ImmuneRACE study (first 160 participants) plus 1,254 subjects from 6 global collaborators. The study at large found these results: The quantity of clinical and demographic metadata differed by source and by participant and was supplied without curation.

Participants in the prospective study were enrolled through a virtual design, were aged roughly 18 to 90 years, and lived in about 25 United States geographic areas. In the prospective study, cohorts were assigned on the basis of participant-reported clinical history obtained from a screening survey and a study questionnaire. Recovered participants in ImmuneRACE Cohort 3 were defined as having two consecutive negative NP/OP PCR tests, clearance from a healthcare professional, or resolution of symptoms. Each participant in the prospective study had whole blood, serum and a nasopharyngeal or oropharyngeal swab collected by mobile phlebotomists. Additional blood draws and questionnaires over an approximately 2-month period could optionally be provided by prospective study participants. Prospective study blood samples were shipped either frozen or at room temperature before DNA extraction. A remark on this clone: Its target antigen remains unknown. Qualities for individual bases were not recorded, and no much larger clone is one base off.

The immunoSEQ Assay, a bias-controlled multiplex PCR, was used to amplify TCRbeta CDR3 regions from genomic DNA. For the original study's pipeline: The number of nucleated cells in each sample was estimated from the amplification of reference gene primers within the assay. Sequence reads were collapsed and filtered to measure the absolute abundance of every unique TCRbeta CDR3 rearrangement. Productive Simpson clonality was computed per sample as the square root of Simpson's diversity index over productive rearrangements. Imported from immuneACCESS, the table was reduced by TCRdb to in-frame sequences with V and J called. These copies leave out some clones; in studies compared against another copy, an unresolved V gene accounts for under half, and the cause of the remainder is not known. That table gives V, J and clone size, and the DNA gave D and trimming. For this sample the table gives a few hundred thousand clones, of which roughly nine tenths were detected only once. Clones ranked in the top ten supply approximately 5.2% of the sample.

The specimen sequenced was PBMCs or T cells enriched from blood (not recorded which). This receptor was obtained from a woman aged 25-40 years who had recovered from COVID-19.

CDR3 region: CASSARQGGGYTF. The DNA sequence reads TGTGCCAGTAGTGCCCGACAGGGAGGAGGCTACACCTTC. Here the chain combines TRBV19 and TRBJ1-2, and 7 junctional nucleotides match TRBD1. The CDR3 holds 13 amino acids from the cysteine to the phenylalanine. Just the 39-base CDR3 DNA is kept, in frame starting at base 1. Trimming takes 5 bases off V and 8 bases off J; junction bases not matched to a gene: 8. CDR1 is given as LNHDA and CDR2 as SQIVND, both from the germline V gene (reference sequence).